This TCR beta chain comes out of a study of human T cells and chemical hapten exposure. General study points: Sensitizing to DPC left TCRs with a frequency above 1 in 1000 unaltered.

Stated time point: pre-sensitization, week 0. Sample treatment: therapeutic diphenylcyclopropenone sensitization with weekly scalp DPC. Comment on this clonotype: The antigen remains unidentified.

The CDR3 has 13 amino acids. V trimming: 6 bases; J trimming: 2 bases; junction bases outside the gene matches: 4. Per the germline V gene, CDR1 is SQVTM and CDR2 is ANQGSEA. In the original analysis: Between about 20,000 and 750,000 TCRs appeared in each sample, and the median stood at roughly 95,000. TCRdb re-derived calls from the RACE reads in MiXCR, one entry per CDR3 protein. TCRdb, not the authors, supplied the V and J calls. Found here are approximately 260,000 distinct CDR3 sequences, approximately 8% of them singletons; the top ten hold roughly 1.2%. V usage is TRBV29-1 and J usage is TRBJ1-3; TRBD1 aligns across 7 bases. This sequence was found in a man in his late teens or twenties with alopecia areata. Some clones in this sample may be carry-over from other donors' samples. Specimen: whole blood, collected in connection with sensitization to the hapten diphenylcyclopropenone (DPC). CDR3 nucleotides: TGCAGCGTGCGACAGGGTGCTGGAAACACCATATATTTT. It codes for CSVRQGAGNTIYF. Supplemented by reference TRBV29-1 and TRBJ1-3, the full variable domain reads SAVISQKPSRDICQRGTSLTIQCQVDSQVTMMFWYRQQPGQSLTLIATANQGSEATYESGFVIDKFPISRPNLTFSTLTVSNMSPEDSSIYLCSVRQGAGNTIYFGEGSWLTVV.